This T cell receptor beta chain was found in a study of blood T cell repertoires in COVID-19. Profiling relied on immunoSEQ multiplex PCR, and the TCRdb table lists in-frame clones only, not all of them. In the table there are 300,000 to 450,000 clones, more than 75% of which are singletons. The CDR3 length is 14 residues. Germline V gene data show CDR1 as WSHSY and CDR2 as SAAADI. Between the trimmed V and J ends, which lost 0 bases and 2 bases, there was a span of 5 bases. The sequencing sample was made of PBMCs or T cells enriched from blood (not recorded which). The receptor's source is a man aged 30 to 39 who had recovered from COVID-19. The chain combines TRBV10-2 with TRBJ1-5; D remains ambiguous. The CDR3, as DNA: TGCGCCAGCAGTGAGTCGGGCCGCAATCAGCCCCAGCATTTT. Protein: CASSESGRNQPQHF.